Below are 4 T cell receptor beta chains sequenced from a single sample in a study of T cell responses to AZD1222 COVID-19 vaccine. Using immunoSEQ multiplex PCR, the repertoire was profiled, and TCRdb retains in-frame clones only, with some absent. The sample lists 110,000 to 150,000 clones; over 85% were seen once. Source: peripheral blood, taken on day 0 of AZD1222 vaccination. The receptors shown here come from an adult in good health.

V is TRBV14 and J is TRBJ2-1; the match to TRBD1 covers 8 bases. V shed 4 bases, J shed 0 bases, and the junction held 5 bases outside the gene matches. Germline V CDR1 and CDR2: SGHDN, FVKESK. CDR3 length: 16 amino acids. The CDR3 protein is CASSRQGARSYNEQFF. The CDR3 DNA sequence: TGTGCCAGCAGCCGCCAGGGGGCCCGCTCCTACAATGAGCAGTTCTTC. Complete variable domain (other parts from reference TRBV14 and TRBJ2-1): EAGVTQFPSHSVIEKGQTVTLRCDPISGHDNLYWYRRVMGKEIKFLLHFVKESKQDESGMPNNRFLAERTGGTYSTLKVQPAELEDSGVYFCASSRQGARSYNEQFFGPGTRLTVL.

DNA of the CDR3: TGTGCCAGCAGTTACGGGCAGGACGAGCAGTACTTC. The encoded protein is CASSYGQDEQYF. The rearrangement links TRBV6-5 to TRBJ2-7, with D uncertain. V lost 2 bases, J lost 5 bases, and 7 bases lay in between. The CDR3 extends over 12 amino acids. Looked up from germline, CDR1 is MNHEY and CDR2 is SVGAGI.

The V and J genes are TRBV5-1 and TRBJ2-7, with D perhaps TRBD1 (5 bases). Germline CDR1 and CDR2: SGHRS and YFSETQ. Trimming stripped 2 bases from V and 2 bases from J, with 8 bases between. This CDR3 region has 13 residues. The CDR3 reads CASSFGATYEQYF. CDR3 sequence (DNA): TGCGCCAGCAGCTTTGGGGCCACCTACGAGCAGTACTTC.

The gene calls are TRBV10-3 and TRBJ2-1; D tentatively fits TRBD1 or TRBD2 (5 bases each). V shed 3 bases and J shed 10 bases, with 13 bases lying between them. The CDR3 consists of 13 residues. Germline V lookup: CDR1 ENHRY, CDR2 SYGVKD. CDR3 in amino acids: CAISEPGTHEQFF. In nucleotides, the CDR3 is TGTGCCATCAGTGAACCCGGGACCCACGAGCAGTTCTTC.